This TCR beta chain comes out of a study of response to subunit inactivated influenza vaccine. Via MiXCR, TCRdb re-called the RT-PCR reads, giving one row per CDR3 protein. Here the sample spans 150,000 to 200,000 distinct CDR3 sequences, about 12% being singletons. The V segment lost 4 bases and the J segment 0 bases; nucleotides outside the gene matches: 11. The CDR3 length is 18 residues. The germline gives CDR1 LGHNA, CDR2 YSLEER. These sequences were also reported in another study, on T cells expressing NK-cell markers. That work adds: Scientists made TCR beta cDNA using 5'RACE template switching with UMIs. Eight donors were sequenced, seven testing HCMV-seropositive and one testing seronegative. Over 5 donors had dominant NKG2C+ clonotypes that comprised about 1.0-7.0% of their CD8+ T cells.

The material sequenced was CD8+ T cells sorted from PBMCs, taken about 13 days after vaccination. The clonotype comes from a man aged 50 to 60 who received an inactivated influenza vaccine. The chain carries TRBV4-3 and TRBJ2-1; TRBD1 aligns across 8 bases. CDR3 sequence reads: CASSPSPGGLSSYNEQFF. The CDR3 nucleotides are TGCGCCAGCAGCCCCTCCCCAGGGGGCCTCAGCTCCTACAATGAGCAGTTCTTC.